This T cell receptor (beta chain) stems from a study of cytomegalovirus exposure and HLA in healthy donors. Details on this clone: Its cognate antigen is unknown.

PCR was performed using 60 Vbeta and 13 Jbeta primers. Generated by immunoSEQ multiplex PCR, the TCRdb table keeps only in-frame clones and is missing some. The table shows some 99,000 clones, with approximately 77% occurring only once. Notes on the study in general: Highly shared sequence variants in one cluster were likely a sequencing artifact. As a later analysis showed, a missense DCLRE1C variant was linked to trimming of TCR beta V- and J-genes.

The V segment lost 4 bases and the J segment 3 bases; nucleotides outside the gene matches: 11. CDR3 length: 15 amino acids. In germline, CDR1 is SQVTM, CDR2 ANQGSEA. The gene calls are TRBV29-1 and TRBJ1-2; 7 bases line up with TRBD1. The sample comprised PBMCs. This clonotype originated in a female donor in good health and CMV-seronegative. CDR3 sequence: CSVAARQGRDYGYTF. The CDR3 DNA follows: TGCAGCGTTGCGGCCCGACAGGGTAGGGACTATGGCTACACCTTC.